The TCR beta chain under discussion was sequenced for a study of cytomegalovirus exposure and HLA in healthy donors. PCR employed 60 Vbeta and 13 Jbeta primers. Assay used: immunoSEQ multiplex PCR; TCRdb lists only in-frame clones, some missing. This table holds fewer than 65,000 clones, 60% to 80% found once. This TCR derives from a woman aged 40 to 49 in good health and CMV-seropositive. Input material: PBMCs.

The CDR3 protein is CASSEWLGHGSPLHF. The CDR3 DNA is TGTGCCAGCAGTGAATGGCTGGGGCATGGGTCACCCCTCCACTTT. The chain is built from TRBV25-1 and TRBJ1-6; possibly TRBD1 for D (5 bases). Germline V gene data show CDR1 as MGHDK and CDR2 as SYGVNS. Trimming pared 1 base from V and 10 bases from J, leaving 14 bases between. This CDR3 is 15 amino acids long.